This T cell receptor (beta chain) is from a study of tumour-infiltrating T cells in Burkitt lymphoma. Across the whole study: This cohort included all epidemiological subtypes of Burkitt lymphoma. Repertoire clonality predicted overall and progression-free survival.

This CDR3 spans 13 amino acids. Germline V CDR1 and CDR2: SGHTA, FQGNSA. The ends were cut back, 2 bases at V and 3 bases at J, with 8 bases in the middle. Only in-frame clones appear in the TCRdb table, and some are missing; sequencing was by immunoSEQ multiplex PCR. The sample records about 520 clones, approximately 93% being singletons. General observations from the study: Several public clonotypes recurred in numerous Burkitt lymphoma patients.

Comment on this clone: Its antigen remains unknown.

Specimen: tumor tissue. This TCR derives from a human donor with Burkitt lymphoma. The genes are TRBV7-2 and TRBJ2-7, with TRBD1 as a possible D gene (5 bases). As DNA, the CDR3 is TGTGCCAGCAGCTTAAGGGGATTCTACGAGCAGTACTTC. This sequence encodes CASSLRGFYEQYF.